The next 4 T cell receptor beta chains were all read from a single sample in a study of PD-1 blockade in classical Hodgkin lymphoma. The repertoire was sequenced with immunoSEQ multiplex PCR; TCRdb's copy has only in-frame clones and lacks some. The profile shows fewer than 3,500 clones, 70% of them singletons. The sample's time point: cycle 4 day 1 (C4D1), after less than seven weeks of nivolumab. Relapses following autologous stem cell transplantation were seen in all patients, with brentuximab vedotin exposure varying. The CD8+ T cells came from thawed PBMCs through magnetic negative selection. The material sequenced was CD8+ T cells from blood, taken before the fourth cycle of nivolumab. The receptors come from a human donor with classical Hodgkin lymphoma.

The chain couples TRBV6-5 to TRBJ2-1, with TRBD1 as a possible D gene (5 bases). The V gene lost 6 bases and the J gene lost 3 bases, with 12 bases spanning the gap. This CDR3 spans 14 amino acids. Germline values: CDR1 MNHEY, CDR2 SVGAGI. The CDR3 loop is CASRRRRGYNEQFF. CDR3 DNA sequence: TGTGCCAGCAGGCGGAGAAGGGGCTACAATGAGCAGTTCTTC.

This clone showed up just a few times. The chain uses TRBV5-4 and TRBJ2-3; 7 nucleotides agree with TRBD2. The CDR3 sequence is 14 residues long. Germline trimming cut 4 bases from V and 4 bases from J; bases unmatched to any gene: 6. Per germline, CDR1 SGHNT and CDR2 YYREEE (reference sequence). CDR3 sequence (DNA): TGTGCCAGCAGCCCCCGACTAGCCCCAGATACGCAGTATTTT. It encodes CASSPRLAPDTQYF.

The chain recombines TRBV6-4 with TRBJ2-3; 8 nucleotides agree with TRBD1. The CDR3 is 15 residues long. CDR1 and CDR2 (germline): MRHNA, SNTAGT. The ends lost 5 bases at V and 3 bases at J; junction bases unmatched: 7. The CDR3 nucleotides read TGTGCCAGCAGTCCCGACAGGGGTGGAACAGATACGCAGTATTTT. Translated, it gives CASSPDRGGTDTQYF.

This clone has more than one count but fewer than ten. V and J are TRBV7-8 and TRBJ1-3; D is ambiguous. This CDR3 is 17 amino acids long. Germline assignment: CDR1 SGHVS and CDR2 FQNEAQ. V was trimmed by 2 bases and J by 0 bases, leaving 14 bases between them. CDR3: CASSLSTLDLSGNTIYF. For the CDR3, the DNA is TGTGCCAGCAGCTTAAGTACTCTGGACCTCTCTGGAAACACCATATATTTT.